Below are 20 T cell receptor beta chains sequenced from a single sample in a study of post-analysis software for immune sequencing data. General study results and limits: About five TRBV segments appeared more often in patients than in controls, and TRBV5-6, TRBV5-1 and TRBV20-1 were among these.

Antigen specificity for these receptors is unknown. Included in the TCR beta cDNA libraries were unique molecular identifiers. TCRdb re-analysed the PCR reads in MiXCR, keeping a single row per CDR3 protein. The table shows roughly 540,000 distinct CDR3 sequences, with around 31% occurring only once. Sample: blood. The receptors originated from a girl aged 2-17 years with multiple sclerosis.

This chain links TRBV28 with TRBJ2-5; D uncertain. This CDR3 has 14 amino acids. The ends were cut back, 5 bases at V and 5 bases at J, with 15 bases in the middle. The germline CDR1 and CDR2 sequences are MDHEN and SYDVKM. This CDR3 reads CASSQPVGRETQYF. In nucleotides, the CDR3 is TGTGCCAGCAGTCAGCCCGTAGGGCGGGAGACCCAGTACTTC.

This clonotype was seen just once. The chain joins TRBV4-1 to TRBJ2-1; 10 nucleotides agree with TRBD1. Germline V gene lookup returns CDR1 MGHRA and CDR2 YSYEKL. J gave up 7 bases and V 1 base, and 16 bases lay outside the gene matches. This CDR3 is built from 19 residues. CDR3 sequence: CASSQGLGGRGQGINEQFF. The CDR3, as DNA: TGCGCCAGCAGCCAAGGTCTAGGCGGTAGGGGACAGGGGATTAATGAGCAGTTCTTC.

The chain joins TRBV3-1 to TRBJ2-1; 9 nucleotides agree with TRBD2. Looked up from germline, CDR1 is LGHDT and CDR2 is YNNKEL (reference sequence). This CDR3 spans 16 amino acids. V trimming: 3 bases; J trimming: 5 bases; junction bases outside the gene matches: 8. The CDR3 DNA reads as TGTGCCAGCAGCCAGCTCACGGCTAGCGGGGACAATGAGCAGTTCTTC. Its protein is CASSQLTASGDNEQFF.

This CDR3 is CASSLAGTGIDYGYTF. The CDR3 DNA follows: TGTGCCAGCAGCTTGGCCGGGACAGGAATTGACTATGGCTACACCTTC. J is TRBJ1-2 and V is TRBV5-4; 8 nucleotides agree with TRBD1. Losses at the gene ends were 0 bases for V and 3 bases for J; bases not matched to a gene: 7. Germline loops: CDR1 SGHNT, CDR2 YYREEE (reference sequence). This CDR3 region has 16 residues.

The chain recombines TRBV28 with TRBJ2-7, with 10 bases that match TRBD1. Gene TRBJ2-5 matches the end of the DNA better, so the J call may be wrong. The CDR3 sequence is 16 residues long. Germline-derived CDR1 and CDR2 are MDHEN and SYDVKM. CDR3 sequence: CASSLEGTGVWETQYF. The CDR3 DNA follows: TGTGCCAGCAGTTTAGAGGGGACAGGGGTTTGGGAGACCCAGTACTTC.

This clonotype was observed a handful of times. The CDR3 sequence: CATSSRKRGAAYEQYF. Here the CDR3 DNA reads TGTGCCACCAGCAGCAGAAAGCGGGGCGCAGCCTACGAGCAGTACTTC. The chain carries TRBV15 and TRBJ2-7, with 7 positions matching TRBD2. V lost 3 bases to trimming and J lost 2 bases; unmatched junction nucleotides: 10. CDR1 and CDR2 (germline): LNHNV, YYDKDF (reference sequence). The CDR3 loop spans 16 amino acids.

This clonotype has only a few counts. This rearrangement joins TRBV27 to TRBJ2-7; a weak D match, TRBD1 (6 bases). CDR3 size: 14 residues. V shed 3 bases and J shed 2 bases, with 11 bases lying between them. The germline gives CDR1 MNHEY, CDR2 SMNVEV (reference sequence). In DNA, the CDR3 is TGTGCCAGCAGTTTCCACAGGGAAGCCTACGAGCAGTACTTC. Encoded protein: CASSFHREAYEQYF.

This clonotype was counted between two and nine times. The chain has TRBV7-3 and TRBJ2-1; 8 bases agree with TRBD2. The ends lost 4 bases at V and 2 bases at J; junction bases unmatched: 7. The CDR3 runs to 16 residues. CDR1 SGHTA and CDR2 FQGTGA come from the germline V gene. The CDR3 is CASSSVGGVPYNEQFF. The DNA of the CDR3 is TGTGCCAGCAGCTCCGTCGGGGGGGTTCCCTACAATGAGCAGTTCTTC.

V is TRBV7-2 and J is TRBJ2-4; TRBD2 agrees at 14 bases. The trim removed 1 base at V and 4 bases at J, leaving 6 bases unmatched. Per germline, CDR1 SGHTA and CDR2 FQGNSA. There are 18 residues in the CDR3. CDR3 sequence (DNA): TGTGCCAGCAGCTTAGTAGGGACTAGCGGGGGTTTTAAAAACATTCAGTACTTC. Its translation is CASSLVGTSGGFKNIQYF.

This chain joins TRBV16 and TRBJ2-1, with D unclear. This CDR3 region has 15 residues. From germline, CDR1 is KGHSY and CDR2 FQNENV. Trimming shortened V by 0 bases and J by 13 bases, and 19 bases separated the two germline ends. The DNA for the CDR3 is TGTGCCAGCAGCCAATCTTTCAGCTCCCAAGACACCCAGTTCTTC. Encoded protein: CASSQSFSSQDTQFF.

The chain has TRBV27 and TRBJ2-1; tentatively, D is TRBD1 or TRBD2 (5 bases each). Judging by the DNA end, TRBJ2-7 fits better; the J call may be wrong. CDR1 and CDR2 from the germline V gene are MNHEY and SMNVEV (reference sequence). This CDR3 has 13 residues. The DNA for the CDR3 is TGTGCCAGCAGGAGGGGCTCCCTGGGCGAGCAGTACTTC. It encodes CASRRGSLGEQYF.

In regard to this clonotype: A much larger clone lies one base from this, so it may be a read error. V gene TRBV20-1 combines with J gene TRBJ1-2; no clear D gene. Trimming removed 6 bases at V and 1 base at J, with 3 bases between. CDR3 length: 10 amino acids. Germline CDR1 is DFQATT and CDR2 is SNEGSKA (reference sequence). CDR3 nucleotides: TGCAGTGCCCATAACTATGGCTACACCTTC. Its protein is CSAHNYGYTF.

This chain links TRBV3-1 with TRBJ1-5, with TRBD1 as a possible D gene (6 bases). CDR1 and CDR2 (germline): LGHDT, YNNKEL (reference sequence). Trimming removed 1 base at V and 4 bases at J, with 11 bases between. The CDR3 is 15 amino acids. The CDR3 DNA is TGTGCCAGCAGCCAAGGACAGGCTACTAATCAGCCCCAGCATTTT. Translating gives CASSQGQATNQPQHF.

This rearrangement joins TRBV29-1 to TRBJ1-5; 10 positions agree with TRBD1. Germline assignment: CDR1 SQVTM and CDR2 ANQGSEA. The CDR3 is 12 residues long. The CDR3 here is CSAGTGDQPQHF. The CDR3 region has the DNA TGCAGTGCCGGGACAGGGGATCAGCCCCAGCATTTT.

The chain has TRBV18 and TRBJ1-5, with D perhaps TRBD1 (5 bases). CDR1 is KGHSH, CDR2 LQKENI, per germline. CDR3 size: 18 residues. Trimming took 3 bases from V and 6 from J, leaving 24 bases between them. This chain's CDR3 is CASSPTVWDQGGSQPQHF. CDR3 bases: TGTGCCAGCTCACCGACCGTTTGGGACCAGGGAGGGAGTCAGCCCCAGCATTTT. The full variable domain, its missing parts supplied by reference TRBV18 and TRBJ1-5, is NAGVMQNPRHLVRRRGQEARLRCSPMKGHSHVYWYRQLPEEGLKFMVYLQKENIIDESGMPKERFSAEFPKEGPSILRIQQVVRGDSAAYFCASSPTVWDQGGSQPQHFGDGTRLSIL.

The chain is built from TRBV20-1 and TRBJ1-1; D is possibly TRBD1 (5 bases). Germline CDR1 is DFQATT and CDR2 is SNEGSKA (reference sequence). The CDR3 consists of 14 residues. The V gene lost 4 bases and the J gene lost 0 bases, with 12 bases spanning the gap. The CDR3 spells CSATPGTVNTEAFF. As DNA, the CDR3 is TGCAGTGCTACGCCCGGGACGGTGAACACTGAAGCTTTCTTT.

CDR3 protein: CASGLVGLGNEQFF. DNA for the CDR3: TGTGCTAGTGGTTTGGTTGGACTGGGCAATGAGCAGTTCTTC. This sequence joins TRBV12-5 and TRBJ2-1; D possibly corresponds to TRBD2 (5 bases). Germline V gives CDR1 LGHNT, CDR2 FRNRAP. This CDR3 is built from 14 residues. The ends were cut back, 0 bases at V and 6 bases at J, with 9 bases in the middle.

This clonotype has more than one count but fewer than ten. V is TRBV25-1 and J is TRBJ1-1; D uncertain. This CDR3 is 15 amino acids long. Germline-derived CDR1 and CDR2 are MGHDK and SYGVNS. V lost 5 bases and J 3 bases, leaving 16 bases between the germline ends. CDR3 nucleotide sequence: TGTGCCAGCAGTCCACTGGACCGTGGGTACACTGAAGCTTTCTTT. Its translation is CASSPLDRGYTEAFF.

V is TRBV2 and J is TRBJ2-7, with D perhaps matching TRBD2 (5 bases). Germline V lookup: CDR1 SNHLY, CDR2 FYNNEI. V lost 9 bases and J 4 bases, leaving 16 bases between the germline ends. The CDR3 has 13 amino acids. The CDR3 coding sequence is TGTGCCAGTATGGGTCCTGGAGGTTACGAGCAGTACTTC. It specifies CASMGPGGYEQYF. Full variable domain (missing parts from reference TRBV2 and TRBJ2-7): EPEVTQTPSHQVTQMGQEVILRCVPISNHLYFYWYRQILGQKVEFLVSFYNNEISEKSEIFDDQFSVERPDGSNFTLKIRSTKLEDSAMYFCASMGPGGYEQYFGPGTRLTVT.

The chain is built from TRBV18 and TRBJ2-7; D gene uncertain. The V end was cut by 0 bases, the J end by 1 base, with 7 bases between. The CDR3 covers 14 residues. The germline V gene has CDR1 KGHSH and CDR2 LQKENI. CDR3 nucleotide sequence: TGTGCCAGCTCACCACCGGCCCAATCCTACGAGCAGTACTTC. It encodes CASSPPAQSYEQYF. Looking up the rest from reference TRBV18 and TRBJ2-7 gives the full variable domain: NAGVMQNPRHLVRRRGQEARLRCSPMKGHSHVYWYRQLPEEGLKFMVYLQKENIIDESGMPKERFSAEFPKEGPSILRIQQVVRGDSAAYFCASSPPAQSYEQYFGPGTRLTVT.